This TCR beta chain was sequenced in a study of blood T cell repertoires in COVID-19. Looking at the study overall: The study drew acute and convalescent COVID-19 samples from the United States, Italy and Spain. PBMCs, B-cell-depleted T cells, or T cells provided the cDNA or gDNA that made up the material.

Germline loops: CDR1 SGHRS, CDR2 YFSETQ. CDR3 length: 12 residues. J was trimmed by 7 bases and V by 5 bases; bases with no gene match: 2. The protocol was immunoSEQ multiplex PCR, while the TCRdb copy is restricted to in-frame clones and leaves out a portion. Of just over 650,000 clones in the sample, over 80% are singletons; the top ten hold about 0.26%. This TCR came from a woman aged 18-35 years with acute or convalescent COVID-19. The chain carries TRBV5-1 and TRBJ1-1; TRBD1 matches at 10 bases. The sequencing input was peripheral blood. The CDR3 sequence is CASRGQGIEAFF. The CDR3 DNA is TGCGCCAGCAGGGGACAGGGGATTGAAGCTTTCTTT.